The 21 T cell receptor beta chains below were found in one sample sequenced in a study of early T cells in non-severe SARS-CoV-2 infection. TCRdb ran MiXCR on the 5' RACE reads and lists one entry per CDR3 protein. The table includes about 80,000 distinct CDR3 sequences, around 10% detected once. Sample: whole blood. The receptor source for this set is an adult who was a healthcare worker with PCR-confirmed SARS-CoV-2 infection or an uninfected control (not recorded which).

The gene calls are TRBV7-9 and TRBJ2-7, with D perhaps matching TRBD1 (6 bases). The CDR3 runs to 16 residues. Germline CDR1 and CDR2: SEHNR and FQNEAQ (reference sequence). V was trimmed by 5 bases and J by 3 bases, leaving 20 bases between them. The CDR3, as DNA: TGTGCCAGCAGCCCCCTAGACAGGACACTCCGCTACGAGCAGTACTTC. Translating it yields CASSPLDRTLRYEQYF.

The V gene is TRBV29-1, the J gene TRBJ1-1; no reliable D call. V lost 5 bases and J 1 base, leaving 8 bases between the germline ends. This CDR3 comprises 12 residues. Germline V gives CDR1 SQVTM, CDR2 ANQGSEA. This chain's CDR3 is CSVRRSNTEAFF. DNA for the CDR3: TGCAGCGTTCGGCGGTCGAACACTGAAGCTTTCTTT.

This clonotype was found a few times. This sequence joins TRBV28 and TRBJ2-7, with D perhaps matching TRBD1 (6 bases). CDR1 MDHEN and CDR2 SYDVKM come from the germline V gene. The CDR3 consists of 12 residues. The V and J ends lost 6 bases and 7 bases respectively, with 13 bases between them. As DNA, the CDR3 is TGTGCCAGCAGATTACAGGGATGGGAGCAGTACTTC. Its translation is CASRLQGWEQYF. Based on the CDR3 plus reference TRBV28 and TRBJ2-7, the full variable domain is DVKVTQSSRYLVKRTGEKVFLECVQDMDHENMFWYRQDPGLGLRLIYFSYDVKMKEKGDIPEGYSVSREKKERFSLILESASTNQTSMYLCASRLQGWEQYFGPGTRLTVT.

This clonotype was seen ten or more times. V usage is TRBV27 and J usage is TRBJ1-5; D ambiguous. The germline gives CDR1 MNHEY, CDR2 SMNVEV (reference sequence). V was pared by 2 bases and J by 1 base, with 9 bases between. This CDR3 contains 15 residues. The CDR3 nucleotides read TGTGCCAGCAGTTTAATAGGGCCGAGCAATCAGCCCCAGCATTTT. Translated: CASSLIGPSNQPQHF.

This clonotype came up many times. The V gene is TRBV4-2, the J gene TRBJ2-7, with 7 nucleotides matching TRBD1. This CDR3 contains 14 residues. Germline lookup yields CDR1 LGHNA and CDR2 YNFKEQ. V was clipped by 1 base and J by 3 bases; unmatched bases: 3. The CDR3 coding sequence is TGTGCCAGCAGCCAAGGACAGGGTAACTACGAGCAGTACTTC. Its translation is CASSQGQGNYEQYF.

Ten or more counts support this clonotype. This sequence joins TRBV5-6 and TRBJ1-2, with TRBD1 matching 9 bases. V lost 4 bases to trimming and J lost 5 bases; unmatched junction nucleotides: 3. From germline, CDR1 is SGHDT and CDR2 YYEEEE. This CDR3 spans 13 amino acids. The CDR3 nucleotides read TGTGCCAGCAGCGGGGGACAGGGATATGGCTACACCTTC. This gives the protein CASSGGQGYGYTF.

This clonotype appeared a few times. This CDR3 is CSARDQRRRDSYNEQFF. The CDR3 nucleotides are TGCAGTGCTAGAGATCAAAGAAGGCGGGACTCCTACAATGAGCAGTTCTTC. The chain is built from TRBV20-1 and TRBJ2-1; tentative D call: TRBD2 (6 bases). Germline V CDR1 and CDR2: DFQATT, SNEGSKA (reference sequence). There are 17 residues in the CDR3. The V end was cut by 0 bases, the J end by 0 bases, with 15 bases between.

DNA for the CDR3: TGTGCCAGCAGTGACAGGGGCTTTCTGCTCGAGCAGTACTTC. It yields the protein CASSDRGFLLEQYF. This chain links TRBV25-1 with TRBJ2-7; maybe TRBD1 (6 bases). There are 14 residues in the CDR3. CDR1 is MGHDK and CDR2 is SYGVNS in the germline V gene. The V and J ends lost 3 bases and 6 bases respectively, with 15 bases between them.

The chain uses TRBV30 and TRBJ2-1, with a possible D match to TRBD2 (5 bases). The CDR3 is made up of 14 amino acids. The ends were cut back, 0 bases at V and 4 bases at J, with 10 bases in the middle. The germline V gene has CDR1 GTSNPN and CDR2 SVGIG (reference sequence). CDR3 protein: CAWSVPSSYNEQFF. CDR3 bases: TGTGCCTGGAGTGTGCCTAGCTCTTACAATGAGCAGTTCTTC.

This clonotype was counted only a few times. This chain uses TRBV24-1 with TRBJ2-1; the match to TRBD1 covers 10 bases. The CDR3 contains 17 residues. Trimming took 5 bases from V and 8 from J; bases not matched to a gene: 14. Germline CDR1 reads KGHDR; CDR2 reads SFDVKD. The CDR3 sequence: CATSVRRDRGRSYEQFF. CDR3 coding DNA: TGTGCCACCAGTGTTCGTCGCGACAGGGGGCGCAGCTATGAGCAGTTCTTC.

The chain is built from TRBV6-5 and TRBJ1-6; D is possibly TRBD1 (5 bases). Trimming left V 6 bases short and J 7 bases short, with 19 bases between. The CDR3 runs to 16 residues. CDR1 and CDR2 from the germline V gene are MNHEY and SVGAGI. This CDR3 is CASSSVRRDGNSPLHF. The DNA for the CDR3 is TGTGCCAGCAGCTCCGTTCGGAGGGACGGGAATTCACCCCTCCACTTT.

The J gene is TRBJ1-1, the V gene TRBV29-1; 7 bases are shared with TRBD1. Looked up from germline, CDR1 is SQVTM and CDR2 is ANQGSEA. This CDR3 has 12 residues. With V trimmed by 6 bases and J by 6 bases, 7 bases remained unmatched. The CDR3 is CSVTDRSPEAFF. CDR3 coding DNA: TGCAGCGTCACGGACAGGTCCCCTGAAGCTTTCTTT.

This clonotype has a handful of counts. V is TRBV6-5 and J is TRBJ2-2, with a weak D call TRBD1 (6 bases). This CDR3 spans 17 amino acids. CDR1 and CDR2 from the germline V gene are MNHEY and SVGAGI. V was clipped by 6 bases and J by 6 bases, with 23 bases between them. CDR3 loop: CASRPIGGPTFAGELFF. In DNA, the CDR3 is TGTGCCAGCAGACCTATTGGGGGCCCGACGTTTGCCGGGGAGCTGTTTTTT.

The rearrangement links TRBV15 to TRBJ1-6; D call uncertain. The CDR3 totals 16 residues. Trimming took off 0 bases at V and 7 bases at J, with 13 bases between the two ends. CDR1 is LNHNV, CDR2 YYDKDF, per germline (reference sequence). The CDR3 here is CATSRDYSGSNSPLHF. CDR3 nucleotide sequence: TGTGCCACCAGCAGAGATTACAGCGGATCAAATTCACCCCTCCACTTT.

V usage is TRBV12-3 or TRBV12-4 and J usage is TRBJ1-6, with D perhaps TRBD1 (5 bases). This CDR3 contains 15 residues. Trimming removed 3 bases from V and 8 bases from J, with 14 bases in between. CDR3 sequence: CASSFRAWGDSPLHF. The CDR3 DNA reads as TGTGCCAGCAGTTTCCGGGCCTGGGGCGATTCACCCCTCCACTTT.

This clonotype has just a few counts. This chain uses TRBV6-5 with TRBJ1-1, with no clear D. The CDR3 spans 15 residues. Germline V CDR1 and CDR2: MNHEY, SVGAGI. With 2 bases removed from V and 0 bases from J, the gap between germline ends came to 10 bases. The DNA for the CDR3 is TGTGCCAGCAGTTACCGGCGATGGTTGAACACTGAAGCTTTCTTT. Translation gives CASSYRRWLNTEAFF.

V is TRBV10-3 and J is TRBJ1-1; D is unclear. CDR1 and CDR2 from the germline V gene are ENHRY and SYGVKD. Trimming pared 2 bases from V and 0 bases from J, leaving 19 bases between. The CDR3 extends over 18 amino acids. The CDR3 bases are TGTGCCATCAGTGAGCCCAAGGGCGGACTGGGTATGAACACTGAAGCTTTCTTT. Translation: CAISEPKGGLGMNTEAFF.

The chain recombines TRBV2 with TRBJ2-2; D is unclear. Trimming pared 4 bases from V and 3 bases from J, leaving 12 bases between. This CDR3 has 15 residues. In germline, CDR1 is SNHLY, CDR2 FYNNEI. CDR3 loop: CASSGPGRDTGELFF. The CDR3 nucleotides read TGTGCCAGCAGTGGGCCGGGTCGGGACACCGGGGAGCTGTTTTTT.

This clonotype was seen repeatedly, ten times or more. The chain has TRBV12-3 or TRBV12-4 and TRBJ1-1, with TRBD1 identical over 7 bases. This CDR3 contains 14 residues. V was pared by 6 bases and J by 1 base, with 5 bases of the junction left unmatched. As DNA, the CDR3 is TGTGCCAGCAGACTCGGACAGGCGAACACTGAAGCTTTCTTT. It specifies CASRLGQANTEAFF.

V is TRBV2 and J is TRBJ2-6; tentative D call: TRBD2 (6 bases). V shed 6 bases and J shed 0 bases, with 15 bases lying between them. The CDR3 extends over 17 amino acids. CDR1 is SNHLY, CDR2 FYNNEI, per germline. CDR3 protein: CASRGDSGSSGANVLTF. The CDR3 nucleotides are TGTGCCAGCAGGGGGGACTCTGGGTCCTCTGGGGCCAACGTCCTGACTTTC.

This clonotype came up many times. The chain uses TRBV7-9 and TRBJ2-2, with 7 nucleotides matching TRBD1. CDR3 length: 16 residues. Germline V gene lookup returns CDR1 SEHNR and CDR2 FQNEAQ (reference sequence). V dropped 2 bases and J dropped 1; count of bases not matched to a gene: 4. CDR3 nucleotide sequence: TGTGCCAGCAGCTTATTCAGGGACAGGAACACCGGGGAGCTGTTTTTT. Protein sequence: CASSLFRDRNTGELFF.